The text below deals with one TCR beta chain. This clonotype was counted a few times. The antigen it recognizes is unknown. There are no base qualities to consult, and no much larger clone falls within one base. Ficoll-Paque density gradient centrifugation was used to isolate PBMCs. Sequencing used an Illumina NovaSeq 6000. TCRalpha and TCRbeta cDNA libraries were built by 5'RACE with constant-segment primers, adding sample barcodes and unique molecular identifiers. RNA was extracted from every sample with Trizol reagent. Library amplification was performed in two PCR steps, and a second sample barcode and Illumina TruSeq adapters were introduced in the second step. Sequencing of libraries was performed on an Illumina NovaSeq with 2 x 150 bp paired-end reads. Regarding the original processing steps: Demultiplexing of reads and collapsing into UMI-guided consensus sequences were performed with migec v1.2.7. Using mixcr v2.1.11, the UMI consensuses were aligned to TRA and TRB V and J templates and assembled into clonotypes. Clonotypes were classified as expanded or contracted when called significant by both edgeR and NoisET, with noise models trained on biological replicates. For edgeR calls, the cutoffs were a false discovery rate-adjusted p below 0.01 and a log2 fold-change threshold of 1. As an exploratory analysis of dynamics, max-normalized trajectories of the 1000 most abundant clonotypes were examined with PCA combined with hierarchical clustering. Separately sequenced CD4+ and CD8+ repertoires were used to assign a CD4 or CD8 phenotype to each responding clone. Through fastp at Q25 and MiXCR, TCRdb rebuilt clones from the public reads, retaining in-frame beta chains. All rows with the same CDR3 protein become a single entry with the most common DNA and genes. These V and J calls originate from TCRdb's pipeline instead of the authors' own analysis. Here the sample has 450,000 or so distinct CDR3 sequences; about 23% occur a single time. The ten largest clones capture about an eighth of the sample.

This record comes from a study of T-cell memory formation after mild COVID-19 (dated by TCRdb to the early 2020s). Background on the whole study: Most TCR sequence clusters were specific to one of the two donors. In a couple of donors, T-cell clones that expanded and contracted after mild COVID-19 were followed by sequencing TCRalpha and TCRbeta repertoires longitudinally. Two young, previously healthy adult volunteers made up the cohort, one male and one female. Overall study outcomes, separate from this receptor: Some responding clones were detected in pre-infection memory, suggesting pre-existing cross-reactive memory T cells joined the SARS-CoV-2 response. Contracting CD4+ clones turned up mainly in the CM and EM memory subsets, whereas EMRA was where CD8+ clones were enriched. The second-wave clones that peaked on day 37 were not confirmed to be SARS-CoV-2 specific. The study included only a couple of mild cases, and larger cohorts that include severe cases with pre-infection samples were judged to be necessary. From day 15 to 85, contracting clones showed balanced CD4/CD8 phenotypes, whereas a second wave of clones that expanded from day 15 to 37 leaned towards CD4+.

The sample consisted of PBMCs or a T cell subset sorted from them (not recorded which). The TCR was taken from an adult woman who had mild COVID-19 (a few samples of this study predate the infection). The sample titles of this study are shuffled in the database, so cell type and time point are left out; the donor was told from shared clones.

The CDR3 amino acid sequence is: CAITSRENEQFF. At the DNA level, the sequence is TGTGCCATCACCTCAAGGGAGAATGAGCAGTTCTTC. Recombination connected TRBV10-3 to TRBJ2-1; TRBD2 could be the D gene, as 5 bases match. From cysteine to phenylalanine, the CDR3 is 12 amino acids long. Only the CDR3 DNA is retained, 36 bases long and in frame from the first base. Deletion took 7 bases off V and 7 bases off J, with a span of 11 bases between the germline ends. The germline V gene gives CDR1 as ENHRY and CDR2 as SYGVKD.